This T cell receptor (beta chain) was obtained from a study of immune heterogeneity within non-small cell lung tumors. By sample fraction, this clonotype is large. Its antigen is as yet unknown. Multiplex PCR relied on 32 V and 13 J primers to amplify TCR beta CDR3. Using its own MiXCR run on the multiplex PCR reads, TCRdb lists one record per CDR3 protein. Altogether roughly 9,800 distinct CDR3 sequences are present, 25% to 40% being singletons, with the ten largest covering about 11%. The CDR3 covers 11 residues. The germline V gene has CDR1 SEHNR and CDR2 FQNEAQ (reference sequence). The V and J ends lost 5 bases and 4 bases respectively, with 5 bases between them. Per sample, about 0.55 ug of bulk tumor genomic DNA was the template used. Biopsy collection occurred during surgery, with several far-apart biopsies per primary tumor. It was patients with untreated, newly diagnosed non-small cell lung cancer who underwent curative surgery. It was newly diagnosed non-small cell lung cancer patients having surgery with curative intent who served as donors.

General observations from the study: Tumor sites within a patient were found to share identical dominant CDR3 beta clonotypes, and site-unique high-frequency clones were also present. The study found high-frequency T-cell receptor beta clonotypes largely distinct between individual patients.

Sequencing was performed on lung tumor tissue. The source is a man aged 55 to 70 with non-small cell lung cancer. V usage is TRBV7-9 and J usage is TRBJ1-2; D gene uncertain. DNA of the CDR3: TGTGCCAGCAGCCGTTCCTATGGCTACACCTTC. This encodes CASSRSYGYTF.